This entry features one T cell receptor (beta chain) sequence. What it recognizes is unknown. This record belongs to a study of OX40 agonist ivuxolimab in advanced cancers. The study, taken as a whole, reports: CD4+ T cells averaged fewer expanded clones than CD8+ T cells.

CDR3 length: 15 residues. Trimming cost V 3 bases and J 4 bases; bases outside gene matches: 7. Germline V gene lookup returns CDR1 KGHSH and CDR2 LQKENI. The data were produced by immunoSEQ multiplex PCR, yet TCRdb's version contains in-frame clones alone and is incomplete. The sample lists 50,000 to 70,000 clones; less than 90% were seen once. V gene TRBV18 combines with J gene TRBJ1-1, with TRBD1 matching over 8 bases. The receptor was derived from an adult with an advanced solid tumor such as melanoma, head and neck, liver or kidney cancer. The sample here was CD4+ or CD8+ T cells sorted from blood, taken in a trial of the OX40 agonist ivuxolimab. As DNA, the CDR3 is TGTGCCAGCTCACCGTCCAGGGGGCTTGGCACTGAAGCTTTCTTT. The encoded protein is CASSPSRGLGTEAFF. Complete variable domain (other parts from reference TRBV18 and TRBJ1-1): NAGVMQNPRHLVRRRGQEARLRCSPMKGHSHVYWYRQLPEEGLKFMVYLQKENIIDESGMPKERFSAEFPKEGPSILRIQQVVRGDSAAYFCASSPSRGLGTEAFFGQGTRLTVV.